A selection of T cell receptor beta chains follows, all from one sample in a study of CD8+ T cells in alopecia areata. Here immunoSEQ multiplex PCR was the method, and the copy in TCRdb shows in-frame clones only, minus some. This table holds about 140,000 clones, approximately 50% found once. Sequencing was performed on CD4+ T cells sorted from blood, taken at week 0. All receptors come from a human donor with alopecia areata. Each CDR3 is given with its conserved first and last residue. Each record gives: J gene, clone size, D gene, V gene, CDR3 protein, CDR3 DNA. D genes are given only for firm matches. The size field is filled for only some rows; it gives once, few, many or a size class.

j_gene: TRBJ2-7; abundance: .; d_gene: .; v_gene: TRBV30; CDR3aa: CAWRRGVLEQYF; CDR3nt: TGTGCCTGGAGACGGGGAGTTCTTGAGCAGTACTTC
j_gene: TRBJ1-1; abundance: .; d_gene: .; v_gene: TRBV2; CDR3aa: CASSEELLNTEAFF; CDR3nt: TGTGCCAGCAGTGAAGAACTGCTGAACACTGAAGCTTTCTTT
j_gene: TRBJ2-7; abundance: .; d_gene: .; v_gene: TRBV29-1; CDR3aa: CSVEDPGSEQYF; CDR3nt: TGCAGCGTTGAAGATCCGGGTTCCGAGCAGTACTTC
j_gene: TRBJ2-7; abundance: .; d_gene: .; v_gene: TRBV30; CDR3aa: CAWRGQTIYEQYF; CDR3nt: TGTGCCTGGAGAGGACAGACGATCTACGAGCAGTACTTC
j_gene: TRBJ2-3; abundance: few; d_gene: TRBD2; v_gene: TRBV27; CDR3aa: CASISSGRGTDTQYF; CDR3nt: TGTGCCAGCATTTCTAGCGGGAGGGGCACAGATACGCAGTATTTT
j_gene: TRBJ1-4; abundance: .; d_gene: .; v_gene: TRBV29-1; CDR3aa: CSVEDPQRPEKLFF; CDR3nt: TGCAGCGTTGAAGACCCCCAGCGGCCTGAAAAACTGTTTTTT
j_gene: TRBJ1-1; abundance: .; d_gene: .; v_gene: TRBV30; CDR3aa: CAWSTLTEAFF; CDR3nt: TGTGCCTGGAGTACCCTCACTGAAGCTTTCTTT
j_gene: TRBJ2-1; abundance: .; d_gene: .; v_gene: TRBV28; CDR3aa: CASNSWGEQFF; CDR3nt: TGTGCCAGCAACTCATGGGGTGAGCAGTTCTTC
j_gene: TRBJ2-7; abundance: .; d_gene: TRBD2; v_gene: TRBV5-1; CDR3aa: CASSPLAGADYEQYF; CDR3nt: TGCGCCAGCAGCCCCCTAGCGGGAGCCGACTACGAGCAGTACTTC
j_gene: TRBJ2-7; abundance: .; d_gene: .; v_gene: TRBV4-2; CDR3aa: CASSQGAGVGYEQYF; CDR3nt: TGTGCCAGCAGCCAAGGAGCCGGGGTCGGCTACGAGCAGTACTTC
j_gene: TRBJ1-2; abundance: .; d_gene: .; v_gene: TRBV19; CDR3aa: CASSMIADYGYTF; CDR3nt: TGTGCCAGTAGTATGATCGCGGACTATGGCTACACCTTC
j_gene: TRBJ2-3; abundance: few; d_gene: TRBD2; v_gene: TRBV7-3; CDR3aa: CASSQPPGLAGGTDTQYF; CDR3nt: TGTGCCAGCAGCCAACCCCCGGGACTAGCGGGGGGAACAGATACGCAGTATTTT
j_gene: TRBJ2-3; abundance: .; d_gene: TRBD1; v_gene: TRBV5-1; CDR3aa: CASSREGGSLWDTQYF; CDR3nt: TGCGCCAGCAGCAGAGAAGGGGGCTCCCTTTGGGATACGCAGTATTTT
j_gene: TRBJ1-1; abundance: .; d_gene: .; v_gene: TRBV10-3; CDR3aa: CAISGAGPKGNTEAFF; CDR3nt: TGTGCCATCAGTGGGGCAGGTCCCAAAGGGAACACTGAAGCTTTCTTT
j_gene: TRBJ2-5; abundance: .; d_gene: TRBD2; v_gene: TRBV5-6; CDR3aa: CASSLKREVAETQYF; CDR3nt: TGTGCCAGCAGCCTTAAGCGGGAGGTTGCGGAGACCCAGTACTTC
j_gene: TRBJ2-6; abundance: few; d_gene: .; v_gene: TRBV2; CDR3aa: CASNRRSSGANVLTF; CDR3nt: TGTGCCAGCAACAGGCGTTCCTCTGGGGCCAACGTCCTGACTTTC
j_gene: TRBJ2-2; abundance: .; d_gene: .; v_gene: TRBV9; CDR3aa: CASSVTYTGELFF; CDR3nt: TGTGCCAGCAGCGTAACATATACCGGGGAGCTGTTTTTT
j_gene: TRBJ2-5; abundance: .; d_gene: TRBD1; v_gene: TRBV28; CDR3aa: CASSPPPGGAYRGLEDSYF; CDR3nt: TGTGCCAGCAGTCCACCCCCAGGGGGCGCGTATAGAGGGCTTGAAGATTCGTACTTC
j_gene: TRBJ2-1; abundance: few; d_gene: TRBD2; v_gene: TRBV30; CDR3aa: CAWSVRLSGRAYNEQFF; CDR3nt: TGTGCCTGGAGTGTACGACTTAGCGGGAGAGCCTACAATGAGCAGTTCTTC
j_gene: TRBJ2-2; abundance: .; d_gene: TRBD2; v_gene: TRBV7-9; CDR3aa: CASSSPPGGANTGELFF; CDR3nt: TGTGCCAGCAGCTCCCCGCCGGGGGGGGCGAACACCGGGGAGCTGTTTTTT
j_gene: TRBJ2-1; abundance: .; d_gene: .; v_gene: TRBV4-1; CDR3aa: CASSQNQGNYNEQFF; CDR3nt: TGCGCCAGCAGCCAAAACCAGGGTAATTACAATGAGCAGTTCTTC
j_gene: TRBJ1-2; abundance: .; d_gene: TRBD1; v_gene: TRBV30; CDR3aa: CACRYLGTGRGYTF; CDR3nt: TGTGCCTGCAGATATCTTGGGACAGGACGTGGCTACACCTTC
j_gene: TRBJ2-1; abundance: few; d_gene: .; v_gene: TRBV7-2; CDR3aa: CASRSVPGVYNEQFF; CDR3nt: TGTGCCAGCAGATCCGTACCGGGAGTCTACAATGAGCAGTTCTTC
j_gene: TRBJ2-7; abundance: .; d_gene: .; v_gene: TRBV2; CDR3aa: CASSQSPYEQYF; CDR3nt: TGTGCCAGCAGCCAGTCGCCCTACGAGCAGTACTTC
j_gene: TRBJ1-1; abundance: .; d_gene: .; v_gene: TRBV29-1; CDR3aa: CSVCGVSRNTEAFF; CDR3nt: TGCAGCGTTTGTGGGGTGAGCAGGAACACTGAAGCTTTCTTT
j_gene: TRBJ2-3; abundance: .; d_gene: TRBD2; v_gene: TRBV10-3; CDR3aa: CAISEPRAGAADTQYF; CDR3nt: TGTGCCATCAGTGAGCCGCGAGCGGGAGCGGCAGATACGCAGTATTTT
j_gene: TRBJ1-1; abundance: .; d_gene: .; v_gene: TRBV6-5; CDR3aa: CASSYVSGEAFF; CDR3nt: TGTGCCAGCAGTTACGTTAGCGGGGAAGCTTTCTTT
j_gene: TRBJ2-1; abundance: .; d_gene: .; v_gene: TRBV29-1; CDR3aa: CSASGQGSYNEQFF; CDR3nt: TGCAGCGCCTCCGGGCAGGGCTCCTACAATGAGCAGTTCTTC
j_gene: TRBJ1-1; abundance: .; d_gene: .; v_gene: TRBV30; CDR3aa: CAWTESLNTEAFF; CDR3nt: TGTGCCTGGACCGAGAGTCTGAACACTGAAGCTTTCTTT